What follows are 28 T cell receptor beta chains derived from one specimen sequenced in a study of T cells in Graves' hyperthyroidism and ophthalmopathy. RNA transcripts served as the template for amplifying TCR beta CDR3 regions. The primer set for the first-round RT-PCR of the TCR CDR3 was HTBI. TCRdb reanalysed the multiplex PCR reads using MiXCR and keeps one entry per CDR3 protein. The sample lists some 350,000 distinct CDR3 sequences, about 13% occurring once. The sample comprised blood. The receptors were gathered from a middle-aged woman with Graves' ophthalmopathy.

The chain couples TRBV6-1 to TRBJ2-1; D is ambiguous. Looked up from germline, CDR1 is MNHNS and CDR2 is SASEGT. V dropped 6 bases and J dropped 9 bases, with 12 bases sitting between them. This CDR3 spans 12 amino acids. The chain's CDR3 is CASSSAVGEQFF. DNA for the CDR3: TGTGCCAGCAGCTCTGCGGTAGGTGAGCAGTTCTTC.

There are many counts of this clonotype. The V gene is TRBV6-1, the J gene TRBJ1-1; no reliable D call. The CDR3 runs 12 residues. Germline V gene sequence: CDR1 MNHNS, CDR2 SASEGT. Trimming took 1 base from V and 4 from J, leaving 4 bases between them. This CDR3 is CASSEVPTEAFF. CDR3 bases: TGTGCCAGCAGTGAAGTCCCCACTGAAGCTTTCTTT.

This clonotype showed up many times. The chain recombines TRBV20-1 with TRBJ2-3; TRBD2 agrees at 7 bases. The ends lost 3 bases at V and 0 bases at J; junction bases unmatched: 12. This CDR3 is built from 17 residues. CDR1 and CDR2 from the germline V gene are DFQATT and SNEGSKA (reference sequence). The CDR3 DNA reads TGCAGTGCTAGCCCCCTAGCGGAGTGGGGGAGCACAGATACGCAGTATTTT. The encoded protein is CSASPLAEWGSTDTQYF.

This clonotype came up many times. The genes are TRBV28 and TRBJ2-5, with D possibly TRBD1 on 5 matching bases. The V gene lost 6 bases and the J gene lost 5 bases, with 13 bases spanning the gap. The CDR3 loop spans 13 amino acids. Germline lookup yields CDR1 MDHEN and CDR2 SYDVKM. In DNA, the CDR3 is TGTGCCAGCAGCTTGGGGCACCGGGAGACCCAGTACTTC. This gives the protein CASSLGHRETQYF.

This clonotype was found many times. This sequence joins TRBV3-1 and TRBJ1-5; no firm D call. From germline, CDR1 is LGHDT and CDR2 YNNKEL (reference sequence). V lost 1 base to trimming and J lost 3 bases, with 7 bases between them. This CDR3 is built from 14 residues. CDR3: CASSQVGLNQPQHF. The CDR3 DNA sequence: TGTGCCAGCAGCCAAGTAGGGCTCAATCAGCCCCAGCATTTT.

Comments on this clonotype: A much larger clone sits a single nucleotide away, making a read error possible. The chain carries TRBV28 and TRBJ1-2; D is possibly TRBD1 (6 bases). This CDR3 comprises 14 residues. Germline V gene lookup returns CDR1 MDHEN and CDR2 SYDVKM. The V and J ends lost 6 bases and 6 bases respectively, with 17 bases between them. The CDR3 region is CASSRGREEHGYTF. The CDR3 DNA is TGTGCCAGCAGCAGGGGCAGGGAGGAACATGGCTACACCTTC.

About this clonotype itself: One junction end does not reproduce the germline sequence, and a read error may be involved. V and J are TRBV12-3 or TRBV12-4 and TRBJ2-5; TRBD2 aligns across 10 bases. The CDR3 runs to 17 residues. The CDR3 loop reads CASSQPTSGMYQEAQYF. CDR3 in DNA: TGTGCCAGCAGCCAACCAACTAGCGGGATGTACCAAGAGGCCCAGTACTTC.

Many counts were recorded for this clonotype. This chain uses TRBV12-3 or TRBV12-4 with TRBJ2-1, with 9 bases fitting TRBD2. The V segment lost 5 bases and the J segment 0 bases; nucleotides outside the gene matches: 11. The CDR3 runs to 18 residues. For the CDR3, the DNA is TGTGCCAGCAGTCCGAATAGGGGTAGCGGGAGCTCCTACAATGAGCAGTTCTTC. This sequence encodes CASSPNRGSGSSYNEQFF.

Turning to this clonotype: This CDR3 fails to terminate in the conserved phenylalanine or tryptophan, so it likely reflects a read error. This chain connects TRBV7-3 to TRBJ1-2; perhaps TRBD1 as D (6 bases). CDR3 length equals 15 residues. Germline V gene lookup returns CDR1 SGHTA and CDR2 FQGTGA. The V end was cut by 5 bases, the J end by 1 base, with 14 bases between. This CDR3 is CASSAHYRVNYGYTS. In DNA form, the CDR3 reads TGTGCCAGCAGCGCTCATTACAGGGTTAACTATGGCTACACCTCC.

This clonotype occurred a few times. This chain connects TRBV20-1 to TRBJ1-2, with D perhaps matching TRBD1 (5 bases). CDR1 is DFQATT, CDR2 SNEGSKA, per germline (reference sequence). The CDR3 covers 12 residues. V was pared by 7 bases and J by 0 bases, with 9 bases between. The CDR3 loop is CSGGAPNYGYTF. CDR3 sequence (DNA): TGCAGTGGAGGGGCCCCTAACTATGGCTACACCTTC.

This clonotype was counted at least ten times. The chain couples TRBV6-5 to TRBJ2-7, with TRBD2 as a possible D gene (6 bases). Trimming shortened V by 0 bases and J by 3 bases, and 15 bases separated the two germline ends. Germline V gene sequence: CDR1 MNHEY, CDR2 SVGAGI. This CDR3 is built from 16 residues. CDR3 nucleotide sequence: TGTGCCAGCAGTTACTCGATGCGGGATTTTATCTACGAGCAGTACTTC. Its protein is CASSYSMRDFIYEQYF.

The chain links TRBV5-1 to TRBJ2-1, with a possible D match to TRBD2 (7 bases). This CDR3 region has 15 residues. Trimming shortened V by 4 bases and J by 5 bases, and 16 bases separated the two germline ends. Germline assignment: CDR1 SGHRS and CDR2 YFSETQ. DNA of the CDR3: TGCGCCAGCAGCCAGCTGGGGGGGGGCAACAATGAGCAGTTCTTC. Protein sequence: CASSQLGGGNNEQFF.

This clonotype was found a few times. V is TRBV19 and J is TRBJ2-1; D is perhaps TRBD2 (6 bases). Per germline, CDR1 LNHDA and CDR2 SQIVND (reference sequence). The length of the CDR3 is 17 residues. Trimming stripped 4 bases from V and 8 bases from J, with 24 bases between. CDR3 coding DNA: TGTGCCAGTAGTAACTCCCTGAGGAGGGAGATAGGTCATGAGCAGTTCTTC. It codes for CASSNSLRREIGHEQFF.

In this sample, this clonotype turned up many times. The chain links TRBV7-2 to TRBJ2-7; D perhaps matches TRBD2 (6 bases). Germline V gene data show CDR1 as SGHTA and CDR2 as FQGNSA. V gave up 4 bases and J gave up 2 bases, with 12 bases separating them. The CDR3 has 14 amino acids. This CDR3 reads CASSSGLVPYEQYF. In nucleotides, the CDR3 is TGTGCCAGCAGCTCGGGACTCGTACCCTACGAGCAGTACTTC.

In its sample, this clonotype was seen a few times. The chain recombines TRBV30 with TRBJ1-1; the D gene is possibly TRBD1 (5 bases). With 8 bases removed from V and 11 bases from J, the gap between germline ends came to 15 bases. The germline gives CDR1 GTSNPN, CDR2 SVGIG (reference sequence). This CDR3 region has 10 residues. Here the CDR3 reads CAGRDPGAFF. The CDR3 region has the DNA TGTGCCGGCCGGGACCCGGGCGCTTTCTTT. Supplemented by reference TRBV30 and TRBJ1-1, the full variable domain reads SQTIHQWPATLVQPVGSPLSLECTVEGTSNPNLYWYRQAAGRGLQLLFYSVGIGQISSEVPQNLSASRPQDRQFILSSKKLLLSDSGFYLCAGRDPGAFFGQGTRLTVV.

This clonotype appeared many times. The rearrangement links TRBV12-3 or TRBV12-4 to TRBJ2-3; D unclear. The CDR3 runs 12 residues. V was trimmed by 2 bases and J by 1 base, leaving 1 base between them. DNA for the CDR3: TGTGCCAGCAGTTTACGCACAGATACGCAGTATTTT. This gives the protein CASSLRTDTQYF.

The sample holds many counts of this clonotype. The chain has TRBV20-1 and TRBJ1-2; 10 bases agree with TRBD1. From germline, CDR1 is DFQATT and CDR2 SNEGSKA (reference sequence). The CDR3 has 16 residues. Trimming cost V 2 bases and J 1 base; bases outside gene matches: 7. The CDR3: CSARPWDRGFNYGYTF. CDR3 in DNA: TGCAGTGCTAGACCATGGGACAGGGGTTTTAACTATGGCTACACCTTC.

This clonotype has a handful of counts. The rearrangement uses TRBV7-2 and TRBJ1-5, with D unresolved. The CDR3 is 13 residues long. Trimming shortened V by 1 base and J by 5 bases, and 6 bases separated the two germline ends. Per germline, CDR1 SGHTA and CDR2 FQGNSA. The CDR3 coding sequence is TGTGCCAGCAGCTTAGTCACTTATCAGCCCCAGCATTTT. Protein sequence: CASSLVTYQPQHF.

This clonotype was counted many times. This sequence joins TRBV6-1 and TRBJ2-2; TRBD2 agrees at 7 bases. Germline V gene lookup returns CDR1 MNHNS and CDR2 SASEGT. V shed 7 bases, J shed 1 base, and the junction held 6 bases outside the gene matches. The CDR3 sequence is 15 residues long. For the CDR3, the DNA is TGTGCCAGCACCCGGCTAGCGGTGAACACCGGGGAGCTGTTTTTT. It translates to CASTRLAVNTGELFF.

This clonotype was seen only a few times. The junction and the germline gene differ at one end; a read error may be behind it. The chain is built from TRBV6-7 and TRBJ2-7, with 7 bases fitting TRBD1. TRBV6-7 counts as an open reading frame of uncertain function. The CDR3 covers 16 residues. CDR3 bases: TGTGCCAGCAGTCACTCGCTCCGGGACAGATCCTACGAGCAGTACTTC. Its translation is CASSHSLRDRSYEQYF.

This clonotype was counted a few times. J is TRBJ2-1 and V is TRBV4-2; D is possibly TRBD2 (6 bases). CDR3 length: 17 amino acids. The V and J ends lost 2 bases and 4 bases respectively, with 18 bases between them. The germline CDR1 and CDR2 sequences are LGHNA and YNFKEQ. CDR3 sequence reads: CASSQRLASEIYNEQFF. As DNA, the CDR3 is TGTGCCAGCAGCCAACGCCTTGCTAGCGAGATTTACAATGAGCAGTTCTTC.

The sample holds many counts of this clonotype. This chain links TRBV12-3 or TRBV12-4 with TRBJ2-5, with D perhaps TRBD1 (6 bases). This CDR3 is 13 amino acids long. The ends were cut back, 3 bases at V and 5 bases at J, with 10 bases in the middle. CDR3 in amino acids: CASSLDSYETQYF. The CDR3 DNA sequence: TGTGCCAGCAGTTTGGACAGTTATGAGACCCAGTACTTC.

This clonotype has at least ten counts. The chain carries TRBV29-1 and TRBJ2-7; a weak D match, TRBD2 (6 bases). The length of the CDR3 is 14 residues. The V end lost 1 base, the J end lost 4 bases, and 14 bases lay between the germline ends. The germline CDR1 and CDR2 sequences are SQVTM and ANQGSEA. CDR3 sequence: CSVEGGTQPYEQYF. DNA of the CDR3: TGCAGCGTTGAAGGCGGGACCCAACCATACGAGCAGTACTTC.

Many counts were recorded for this clonotype. The rearrangement uses TRBV7-8 and TRBJ1-2; maybe TRBD1 (5 bases). This CDR3 has 13 amino acids. Germline-derived CDR1 and CDR2 are SGHVS and FQNEAQ. The V end lost 5 bases, the J end lost 3 bases, and 10 bases lay between the germline ends. CDR3 residues: CASSVAQDYGYTF. In DNA form, the CDR3 reads TGTGCCAGCAGCGTGGCACAGGACTATGGCTACACCTTC.

Many counts were recorded for this clonotype. The chain uses TRBV7-8 and TRBJ2-1, with 13 positions matching TRBD2. The germline V gene has CDR1 SGHVS and CDR2 FQNEAQ. V shed 5 bases and J 4 bases; nucleotides not matched to a gene: 11. CDR3 length: 18 residues. The CDR3, as DNA: TGTGCCAGCAGCCACGGACTAGCGGGAGCTCTATTGTACAATGAGCAGTTCTTC. This gives the protein CASSHGLAGALLYNEQFF. Combining the CDR3 with reference TRBV7-8 and TRBJ2-1 gives the whole variable domain GAGVSQSPRYKVAKRGQDVALRCDPISGHVSLFWYQQALGQGPEFLTYFQNEAQLDKSGLPSDRFFAERPEGSVSTLKIQRTQQEDSAVYLCASSHGLAGALLYNEQFFGPGTRLTVL.

This clonotype was seen at least ten times. The J gene is TRBJ1-1, the V gene TRBV28, with 10 bases aligning to TRBD1. This CDR3 spans 15 amino acids. Germline trimming cut 9 bases from V and 11 bases from J; bases unmatched to any gene: 18. Germline V gene lookup returns CDR1 MDHEN and CDR2 SYDVKM. CDR3 in DNA: TGTGCCAGTAAGAAGGGGACAGGGGCCCCATATCGGGCTTTCTTT. As protein: CASKKGTGAPYRAFF.

The chain combines TRBV27 with TRBJ1-6, with unresolved D. V lost 6 bases, J lost 10 bases, and 13 bases lay in between. CDR3 length: 13 residues. Germline values: CDR1 MNHEY, CDR2 SMNVEV (reference sequence). This chain's CDR3 is CASRPWMNSPLHF. CDR3 coding DNA: TGTGCCAGCAGGCCCTGGATGAACTCACCCCTCCACTTT.

A note on this clonotype: This may be a read error, as it is one base from a much larger clone. The genes are TRBV24-1 and TRBJ2-5; 8 bases agree with TRBD1. Per the germline V gene, CDR1 is KGHDR and CDR2 is SFDVKD. CDR3 size: 15 residues. Here the CDR3 reads CTTSDFDRGQETQYF. CDR3 DNA: TGTACCACCAGTGATTTCGACAGGGGCCAAGAGACCCAGTACTTC.